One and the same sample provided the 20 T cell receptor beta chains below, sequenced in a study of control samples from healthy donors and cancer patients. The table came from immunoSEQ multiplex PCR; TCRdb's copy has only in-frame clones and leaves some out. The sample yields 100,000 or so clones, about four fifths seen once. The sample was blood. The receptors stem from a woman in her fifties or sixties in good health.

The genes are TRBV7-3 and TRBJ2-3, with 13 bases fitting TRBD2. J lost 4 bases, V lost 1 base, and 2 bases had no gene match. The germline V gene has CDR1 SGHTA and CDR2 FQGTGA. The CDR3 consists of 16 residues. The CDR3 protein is CASSLRGTSGADTQYF. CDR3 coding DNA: TGTGCCAGCAGCTTAAGAGGGACTAGCGGGGCAGATACGCAGTATTTT.

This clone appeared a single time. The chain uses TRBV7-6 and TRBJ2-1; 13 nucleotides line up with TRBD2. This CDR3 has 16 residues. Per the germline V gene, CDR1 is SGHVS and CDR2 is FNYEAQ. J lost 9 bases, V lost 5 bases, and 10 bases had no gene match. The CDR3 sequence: CASSTLTSGGAVEQFF. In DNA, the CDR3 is TGTGCCAGCAGCACTCTAACTAGCGGGGGGGCCGTTGAGCAGTTCTTC.

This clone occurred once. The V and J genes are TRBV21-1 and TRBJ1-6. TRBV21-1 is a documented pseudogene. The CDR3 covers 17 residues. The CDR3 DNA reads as TGTGCCAGCAGCTCTAGACTACCTAAAAGCAGTGATTCACCCCTCCACTTT. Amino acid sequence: CASSSRLPKSSDSPLHF.

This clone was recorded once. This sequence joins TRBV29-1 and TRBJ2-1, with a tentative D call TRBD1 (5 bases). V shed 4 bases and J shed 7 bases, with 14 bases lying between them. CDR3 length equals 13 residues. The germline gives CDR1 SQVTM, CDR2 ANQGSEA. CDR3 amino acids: CSVAGKLRNEQFF. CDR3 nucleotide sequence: TGCAGCGTTGCAGGGAAGCTCAGAAATGAGCAGTTCTTC.

The CDR3 loop is CAWRDRDRAGGYTF. For the CDR3, the DNA is TGTGCCTGGAGGGACCGGGACAGGGCGGGTGGCTACACCTTC. The V gene is TRBV30, the J gene TRBJ1-2; 9 bases are shared with TRBD1. Germline CDR1 is GTSNPN and CDR2 is SVGIG (reference sequence). CDR3 size: 14 residues. The V and J ends lost 3 bases and 7 bases, in that order; junction bases with no gene match: 9. The full variable domain, completed using reference TRBV30 and TRBJ1-2, is SQTIHQWPATLVQPVGSPLSLECTVEGTSNPNLYWYRQAAGRGLQLLFYSVGIGQISSEVPQNLSASRPQDRQFILSSKKLLLSDSGFYLCAWRDRDRAGGYTFGSGTRLTVV.

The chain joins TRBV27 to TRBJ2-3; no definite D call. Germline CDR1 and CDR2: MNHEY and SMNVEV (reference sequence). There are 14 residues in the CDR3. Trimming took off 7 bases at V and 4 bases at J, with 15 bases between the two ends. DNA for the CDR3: TGTGCCAGCATTGATAGCAAGGGCGCAGATACGCAGTATTTT. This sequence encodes CASIDSKGADTQYF.

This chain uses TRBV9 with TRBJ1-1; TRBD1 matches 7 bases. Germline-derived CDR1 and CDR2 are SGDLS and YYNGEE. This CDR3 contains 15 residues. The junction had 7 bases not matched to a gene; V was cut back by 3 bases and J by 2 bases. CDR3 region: CASSELGQTNTEAFF. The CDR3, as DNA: TGTGCCAGCAGCGAGTTGGGACAGACAAACACTGAAGCTTTCTTT.

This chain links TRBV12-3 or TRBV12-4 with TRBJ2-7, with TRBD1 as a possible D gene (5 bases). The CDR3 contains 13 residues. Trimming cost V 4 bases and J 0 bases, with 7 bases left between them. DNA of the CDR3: TGTGCCAGCAGTTCAGGGAACTCCTACGAGCAGTACTTC. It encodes CASSSGNSYEQYF.

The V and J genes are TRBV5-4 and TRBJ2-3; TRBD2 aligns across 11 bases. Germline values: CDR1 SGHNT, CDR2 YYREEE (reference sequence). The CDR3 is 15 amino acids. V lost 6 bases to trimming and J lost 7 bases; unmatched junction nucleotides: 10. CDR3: CASNVAGGPSNTQYF. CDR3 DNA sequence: TGTGCCAGCAACGTAGCGGGAGGGCCCTCTAATACGCAGTATTTT.

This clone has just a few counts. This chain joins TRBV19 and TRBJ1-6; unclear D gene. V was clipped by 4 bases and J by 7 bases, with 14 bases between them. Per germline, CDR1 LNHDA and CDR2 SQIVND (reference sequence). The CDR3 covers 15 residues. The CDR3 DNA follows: TGTGCCAGTAGTACCAACCCGGCCGGGAATTCACCCCTCCACTTT. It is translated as CASSTNPAGNSPLHF.

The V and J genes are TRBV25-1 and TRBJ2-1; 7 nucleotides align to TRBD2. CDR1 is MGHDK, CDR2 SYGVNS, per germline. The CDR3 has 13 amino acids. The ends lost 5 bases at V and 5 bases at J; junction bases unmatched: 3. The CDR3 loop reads CASSSGTNNEQFF. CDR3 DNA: TGTGCCAGCAGTTCCGGGACTAACAATGAGCAGTTCTTC.

The DNA for the CDR3 is TGTGCCAGCAGTCCGGGCCCGTATCAGCCCCAGCATTTT. This gives the protein CASSPGPYQPQHF. The chain links TRBV2 to TRBJ1-5; no reliable D call. V shed 5 bases and J shed 5 bases, with 10 bases lying between them. This CDR3 is built from 13 residues. Germline-derived CDR1 and CDR2 are SNHLY and FYNNEI.

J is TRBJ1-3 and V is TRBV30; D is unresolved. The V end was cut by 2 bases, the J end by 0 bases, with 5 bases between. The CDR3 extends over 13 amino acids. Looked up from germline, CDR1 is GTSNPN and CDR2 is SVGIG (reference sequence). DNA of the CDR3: TGTGCCTGGAGTACCGCCTCTGGAAACACCATATATTTT. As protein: CAWSTASGNTIYF.

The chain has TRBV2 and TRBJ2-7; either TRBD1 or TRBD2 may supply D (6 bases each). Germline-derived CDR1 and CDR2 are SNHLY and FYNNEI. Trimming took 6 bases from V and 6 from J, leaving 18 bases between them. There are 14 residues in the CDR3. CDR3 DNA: TGTGCCAGCAGAGGGGGGCAGGGTTTTGGCGAGCAGTACTTC. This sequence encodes CASRGGQGFGEQYF.

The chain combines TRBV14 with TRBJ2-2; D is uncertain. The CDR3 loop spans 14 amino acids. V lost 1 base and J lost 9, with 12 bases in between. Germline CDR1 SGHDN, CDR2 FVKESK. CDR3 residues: CASSQGRRGRELFF. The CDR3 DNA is TGTGCCAGCAGCCAAGGTCGAAGAGGCAGGGAGCTGTTTTTT.

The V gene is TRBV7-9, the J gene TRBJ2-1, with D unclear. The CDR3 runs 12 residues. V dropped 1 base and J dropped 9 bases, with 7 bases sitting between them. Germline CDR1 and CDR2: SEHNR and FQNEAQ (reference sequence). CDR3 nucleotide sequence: TGTGCCAGCAGCTTAGTGCGGAGTGAGCAGTTCTTC. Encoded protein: CASSLVRSEQFF.

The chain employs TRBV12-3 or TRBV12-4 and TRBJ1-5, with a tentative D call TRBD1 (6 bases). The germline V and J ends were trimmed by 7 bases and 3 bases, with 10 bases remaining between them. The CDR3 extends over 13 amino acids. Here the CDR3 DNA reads TGTGCCAGCAATCGGGACACCAATCAGCCCCAGCATTTT. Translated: CASNRDTNQPQHF.

The CDR3 nucleotides are TGTGCCTGGAACCCAGGGGGACTGGCTAACTATGGCTACACCTTC. Encoded protein: CAWNPGGLANYGYTF. This chain uses TRBV30 with TRBJ1-2; 7 nucleotides align to TRBD1. Germline loops: CDR1 GTSNPN, CDR2 SVGIG (reference sequence). The CDR3 has 15 amino acids. Trimming at V came to 4 bases and at J to 0 bases, leaving 8 bases not matched to a gene. The full variable domain, in which reference TRBV30 and TRBJ1-2 provide the parts outside the CDR3, is SQTIHQWPATLVQPVGSPLSLECTVEGTSNPNLYWYRQAAGRGLQLLFYSVGIGQISSEVPQNLSASRPQDRQFILSSKKLLLSDSGFYLCAWNPGGLANYGYTFGSGTRLTVV.

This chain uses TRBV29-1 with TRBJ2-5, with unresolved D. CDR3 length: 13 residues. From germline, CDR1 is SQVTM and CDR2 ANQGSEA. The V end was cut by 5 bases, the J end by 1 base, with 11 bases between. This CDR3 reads CSVQRSLQETQYF. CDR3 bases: TGCAGCGTTCAACGGTCACTCCAAGAGACCCAGTACTTC.

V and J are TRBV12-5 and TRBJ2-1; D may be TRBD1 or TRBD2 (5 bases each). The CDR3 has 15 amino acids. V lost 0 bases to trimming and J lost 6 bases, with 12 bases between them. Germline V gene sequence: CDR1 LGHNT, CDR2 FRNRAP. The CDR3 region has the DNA TGTGCTAGTGGTTTGGTACTTACCGGGACCAATGAGCAGTTCTTC. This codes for CASGLVLTGTNEQFF.